This T cell receptor (beta chain) was documented in a study of blood T cell repertoires in COVID-19. The length of the CDR3 is 17 residues. The V end was cut by 4 bases, the J end by 0 bases, with 18 bases between. CDR1 and CDR2 from the germline V gene are SGHDN and FVKESK. Clones were sequenced by immunoSEQ multiplex PCR, and TCRdb holds only the in-frame ones, with some missing. The sample contains 150,000 to 200,000 clones, roughly 81% of which appear only once. The clonotype comes from a woman at least 80 years old with COVID-19, enrolled during active disease. This chain links TRBV14 with TRBJ1-2; D unresolved. Sequencing was carried out using peripheral blood. The CDR3 spells CASSPHFWQSSNYGYTF. CDR3 nucleotides: TGTGCCAGCAGCCCCCATTTCTGGCAGTCGTCTAACTATGGCTACACCTTC.